This T cell receptor beta chain comes out of a study of technical replicates of blood from a few donors. This clone occurred a few times. There are 15 residues in the CDR3. V was cut by 4 bases and J by 1 base, with 13 bases left in between. Per germline, CDR1 LNHNV and CDR2 YYDKDF (reference sequence). Data came from immunoSEQ multiplex PCR; TCRdb stores just in-frame clones and leaves some out. The sample lists tens of thousands of clones; roughly 89% were seen once. The V and J genes are TRBV15 and TRBJ1-2; D uncertain. Sequenced: PBMCs. This TCR derives from a human donor in good health. Some clones in this sample may be carry-over from other donors' samples. The CDR3 is CATSTVDYLNYGYTF. CDR3 sequence (DNA): TGTGCCACCAGCACCGTGGACTACCTTAACTATGGCTACACCTTC. The entire variable domain, with the rest obtained from reference TRBV15 and TRBJ1-2, is as follows: DAMVIQNPRYQVTQFGKPVTLSCSQTLNHNVMYWYQQKSSQAPKLLFHYYDKDFNNEADTPDNFQSRRPNTSFCFLDIRSPGLGDTAMYLCATSTVDYLNYGYTFGSGTRLTVV.